This T cell receptor beta chain stems from a study of esophageal squamous cell carcinoma under preoperative chemotherapy. Study background: TCR repertoires were profiled from both peripheral blood T cells and tumor-infiltrating lymphocytes.

Study outcomes and limitations: Peripheral T cells showed a significant TCR diversity increase after chemotherapy, unlike tumor-infiltrating lymphocytes.

The CDR3 covers 15 residues. Germline V lookup: CDR1 MNHEY, CDR2 SVGAGI. Trimming at V came to 4 bases and at J to 13 bases, leaving 13 bases not matched to a gene. One entry per CDR3 protein, called by TCRdb with MiXCR from the PCR reads. The data show 10,000 to 15,000 distinct CDR3 sequences, approximately 50% seen once. As regards this clonotype: What it binds is unknown.

Time point described: before preoperative PTX-NDP chemotherapy. The V gene is TRBV6-5, the J gene TRBJ2-4; the match to TRBD2 covers 10 bases. Sampling was carried out from a patient given preoperative chemotherapy. This TCR came from a human donor with esophageal squamous cell carcinoma. The donor label of this sample is uncertain. CDR3 amino acids: CASSSVTSGHNEQYF. The CDR3 nucleotides are TGTGCCAGCAGTTCCGTGACTAGCGGGCACAATGAGCAGTACTTC.